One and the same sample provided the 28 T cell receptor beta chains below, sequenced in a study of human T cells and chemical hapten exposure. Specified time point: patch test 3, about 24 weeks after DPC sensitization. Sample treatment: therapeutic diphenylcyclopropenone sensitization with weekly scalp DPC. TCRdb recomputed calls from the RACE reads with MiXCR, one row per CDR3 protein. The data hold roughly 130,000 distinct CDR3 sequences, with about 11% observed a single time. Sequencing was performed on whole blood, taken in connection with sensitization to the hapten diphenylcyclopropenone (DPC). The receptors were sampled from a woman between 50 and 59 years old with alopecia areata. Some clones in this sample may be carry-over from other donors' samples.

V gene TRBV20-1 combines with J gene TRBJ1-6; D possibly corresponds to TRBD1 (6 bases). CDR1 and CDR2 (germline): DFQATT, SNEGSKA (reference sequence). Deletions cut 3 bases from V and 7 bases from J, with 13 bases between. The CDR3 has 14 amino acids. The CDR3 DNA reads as TGCAGTGCTAGTGTGTCGGGGGCGAATTCACCCCTCCACTTT. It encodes CSASVSGANSPLHF.

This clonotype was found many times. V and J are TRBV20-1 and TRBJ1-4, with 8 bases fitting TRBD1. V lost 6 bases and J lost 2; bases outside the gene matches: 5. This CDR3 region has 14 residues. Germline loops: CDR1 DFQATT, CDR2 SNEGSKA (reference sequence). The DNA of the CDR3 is TGCAGTGCAATCAACAGGGGGACTAATGAAAAACTGTTTTTT. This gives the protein CSAINRGTNEKLFF.

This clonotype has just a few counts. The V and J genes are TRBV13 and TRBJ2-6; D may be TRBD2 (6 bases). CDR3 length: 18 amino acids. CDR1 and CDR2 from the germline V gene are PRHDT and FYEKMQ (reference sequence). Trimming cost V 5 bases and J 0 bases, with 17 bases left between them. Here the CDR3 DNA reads TGTGCCAGCAGCCCCCTCGGGCAGGAGGGCTCTGGGGCCAACGTCCTGACTTTC. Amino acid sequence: CASSPLGQEGSGANVLTF.

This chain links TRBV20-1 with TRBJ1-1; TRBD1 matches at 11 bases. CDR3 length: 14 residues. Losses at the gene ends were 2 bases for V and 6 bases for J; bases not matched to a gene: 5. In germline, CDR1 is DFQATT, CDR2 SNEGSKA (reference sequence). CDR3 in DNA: TGCAGTGCTAGATTTGGGGACAGGGGGGCTGAAGCTTTCTTT. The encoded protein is CSARFGDRGAEAFF.

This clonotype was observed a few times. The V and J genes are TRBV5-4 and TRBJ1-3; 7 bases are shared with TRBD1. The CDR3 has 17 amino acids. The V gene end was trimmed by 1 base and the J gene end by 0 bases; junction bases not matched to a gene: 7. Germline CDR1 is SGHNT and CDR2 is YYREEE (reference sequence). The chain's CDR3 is CASSLRAGQTSGNTIYF. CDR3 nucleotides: TGTGCCAGCAGCTTGCGTGCGGGACAGACCTCTGGAAACACCATATATTTT.

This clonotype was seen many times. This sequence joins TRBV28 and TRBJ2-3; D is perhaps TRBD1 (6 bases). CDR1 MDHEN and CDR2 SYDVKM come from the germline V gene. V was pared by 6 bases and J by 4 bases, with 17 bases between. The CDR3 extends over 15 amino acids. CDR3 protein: CASSPQGMVSDTQYF. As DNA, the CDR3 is TGTGCCAGCAGCCCCCAGGGGATGGTGTCAGATACGCAGTATTTT.

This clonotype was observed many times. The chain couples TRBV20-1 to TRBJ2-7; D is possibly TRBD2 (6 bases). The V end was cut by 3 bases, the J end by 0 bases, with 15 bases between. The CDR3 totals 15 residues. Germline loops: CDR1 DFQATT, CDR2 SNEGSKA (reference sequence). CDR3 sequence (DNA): TGCAGTGCTAGGGGGGGATCTTTAGCCTCCTACGAGCAGTACTTC. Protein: CSARGGSLASYEQYF.

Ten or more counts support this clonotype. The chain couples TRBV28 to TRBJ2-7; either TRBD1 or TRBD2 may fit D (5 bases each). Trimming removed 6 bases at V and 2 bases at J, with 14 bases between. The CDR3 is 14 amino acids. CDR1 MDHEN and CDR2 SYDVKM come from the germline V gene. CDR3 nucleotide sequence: TGTGCCAGCAGCTCGGCCGGGACCGCCTACGAGCAGTACTTC. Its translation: CASSSAGTAYEQYF.

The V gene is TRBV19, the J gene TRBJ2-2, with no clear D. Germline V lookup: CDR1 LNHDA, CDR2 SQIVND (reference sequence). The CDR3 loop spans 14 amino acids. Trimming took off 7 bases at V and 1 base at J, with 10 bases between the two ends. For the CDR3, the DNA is TGTGCCAGTACCGGGCAGCTGAACACCGGGGAGCTGTTTTTT. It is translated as CASTGQLNTGELFF.

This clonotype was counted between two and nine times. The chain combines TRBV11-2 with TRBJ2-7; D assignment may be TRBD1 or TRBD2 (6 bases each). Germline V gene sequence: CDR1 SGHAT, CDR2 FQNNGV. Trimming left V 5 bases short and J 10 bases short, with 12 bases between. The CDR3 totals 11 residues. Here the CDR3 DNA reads TGTGCCAGCAGCCCGGGGGCCCCCCAGTACTTC. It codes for CASSPGAPQYF.

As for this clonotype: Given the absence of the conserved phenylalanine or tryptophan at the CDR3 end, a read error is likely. In nucleotides, the CDR3 is TGTGCCAGCAGCTTATGGACTAGCGGGAGGGTAGTAGATACGCAGTATTAT. Translation: CASSLWTSGRVVDTQYY. V and J are TRBV7-2 and TRBJ2-3, with 15 bases fitting TRBD2. Per the germline V gene, CDR1 is SGHTA and CDR2 is FQGNSA. The CDR3 is 17 amino acids. The ends lost 2 bases at V and 5 bases at J; junction bases unmatched: 5.

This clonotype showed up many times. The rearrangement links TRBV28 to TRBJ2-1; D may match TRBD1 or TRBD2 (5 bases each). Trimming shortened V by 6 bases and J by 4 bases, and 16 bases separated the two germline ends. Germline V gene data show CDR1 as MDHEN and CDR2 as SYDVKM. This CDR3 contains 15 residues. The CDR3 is CASRRDGWGYNEQFF. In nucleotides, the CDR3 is TGTGCCAGCAGAAGGGATGGGTGGGGGTACAATGAGCAGTTCTTC.

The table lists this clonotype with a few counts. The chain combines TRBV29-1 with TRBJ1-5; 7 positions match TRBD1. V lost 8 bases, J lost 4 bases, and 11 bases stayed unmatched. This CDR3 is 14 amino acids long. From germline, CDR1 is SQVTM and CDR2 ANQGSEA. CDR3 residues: CSYTMGQPNQPQHF. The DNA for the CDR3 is TGCAGCTACACTATGGGACAGCCGAATCAGCCCCAGCATTTT. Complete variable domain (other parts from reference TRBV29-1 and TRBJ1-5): SAVISQKPSRDICQRGTSLTIQCQVDSQVTMMFWYRQQPGQSLTLIATANQGSEATYESGFVIDKFPISRPNLTFSTLTVSNMSPEDSSIYLCSYTMGQPNQPQHFGDGTRLSIL.

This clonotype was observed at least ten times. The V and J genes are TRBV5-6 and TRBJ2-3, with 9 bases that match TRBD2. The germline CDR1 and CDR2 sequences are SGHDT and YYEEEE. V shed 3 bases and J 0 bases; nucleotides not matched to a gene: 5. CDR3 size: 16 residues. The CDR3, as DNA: TGTGCCAGCAGCTCCCCCGGACTAGCGAGCACAGATACGCAGTATTTT. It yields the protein CASSSPGLASTDTQYF.

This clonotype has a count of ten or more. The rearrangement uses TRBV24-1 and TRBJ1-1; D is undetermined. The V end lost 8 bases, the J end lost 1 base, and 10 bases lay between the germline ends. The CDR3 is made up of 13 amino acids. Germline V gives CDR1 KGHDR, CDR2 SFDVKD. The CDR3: CATTDGKNTEAFF. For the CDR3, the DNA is TGTGCCACCACCGACGGGAAGAACACTGAAGCTTTCTTT.

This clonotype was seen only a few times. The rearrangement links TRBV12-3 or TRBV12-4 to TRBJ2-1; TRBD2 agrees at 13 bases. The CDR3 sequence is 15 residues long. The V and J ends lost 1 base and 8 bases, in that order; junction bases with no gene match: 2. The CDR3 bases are TGTGCCAGCAGTTTAGGGACTAGCGGGAGAGATGAGCAGTTCTTC. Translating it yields CASSLGTSGRDEQFF.

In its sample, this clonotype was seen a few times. CDR3 loop: CASSLVSGRRYGYTF. The DNA of the CDR3 is TGTGCCAGCAGCTTGGTGAGTGGACGCAGATATGGCTACACCTTC. The chain links TRBV5-6 to TRBJ1-2; the D is unclear. The germline V and J ends were trimmed by 0 bases and 5 bases, with 14 bases remaining between them. This CDR3 contains 15 residues. CDR1 is SGHDT, CDR2 YYEEEE, per germline.

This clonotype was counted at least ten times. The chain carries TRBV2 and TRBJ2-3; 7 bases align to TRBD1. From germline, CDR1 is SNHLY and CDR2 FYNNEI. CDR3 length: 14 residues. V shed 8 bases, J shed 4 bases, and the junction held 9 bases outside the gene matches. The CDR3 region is CASEEQGRADTQYF. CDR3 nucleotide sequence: TGTGCCAGCGAGGAACAGGGGCGGGCAGATACGCAGTATTTT.

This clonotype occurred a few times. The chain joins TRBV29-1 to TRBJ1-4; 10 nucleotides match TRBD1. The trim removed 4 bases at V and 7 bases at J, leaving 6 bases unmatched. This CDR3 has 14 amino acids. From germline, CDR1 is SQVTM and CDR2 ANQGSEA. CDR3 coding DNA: TGCAGCGTTGTTTCGACAGGGGGCGGTGAAAAACTGTTTTTT. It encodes CSVVSTGGGEKLFF.

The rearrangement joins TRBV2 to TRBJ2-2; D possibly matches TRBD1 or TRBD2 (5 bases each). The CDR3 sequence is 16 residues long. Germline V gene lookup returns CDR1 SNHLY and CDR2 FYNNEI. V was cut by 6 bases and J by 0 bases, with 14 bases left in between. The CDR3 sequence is CASRRSGTANTGELFF. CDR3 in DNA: TGTGCCAGCAGAAGATCCGGGACGGCGAACACCGGGGAGCTGTTTTTT.

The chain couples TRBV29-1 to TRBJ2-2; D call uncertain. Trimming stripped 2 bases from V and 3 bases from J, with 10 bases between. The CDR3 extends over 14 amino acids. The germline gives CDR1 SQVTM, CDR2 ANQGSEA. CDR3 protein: CSVETRRDTGELFF. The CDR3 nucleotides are TGCAGCGTTGAAACTCGGAGAGACACCGGGGAGCTGTTTTTT.

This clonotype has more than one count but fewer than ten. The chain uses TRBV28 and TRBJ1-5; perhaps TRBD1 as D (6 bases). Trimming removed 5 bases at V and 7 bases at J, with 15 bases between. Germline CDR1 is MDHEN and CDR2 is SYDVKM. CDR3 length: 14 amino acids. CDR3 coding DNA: TGTGCCAGCAGTATACCTACCCAGGGGCAGCCCCAGCATTTT. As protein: CASSIPTQGQPQHF.

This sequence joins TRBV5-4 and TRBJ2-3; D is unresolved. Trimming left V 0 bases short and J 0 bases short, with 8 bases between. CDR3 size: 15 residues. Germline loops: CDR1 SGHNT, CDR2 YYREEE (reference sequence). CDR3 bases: TGTGCCAGCAGCTTGGAAGTGGCTAGCACAGATACGCAGTATTTT. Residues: CASSLEVASTDTQYF.

This CDR3 reads CASSSADQGTQYF. The CDR3, as DNA: TGTGCCAGCAGTTCGGCCGACCAAGGAACCCAGTACTTC. The chain uses TRBV28 and TRBJ2-5; no clear D gene. V was clipped by 4 bases and J by 8 bases, with 14 bases between them. The CDR3 contains 13 residues. CDR1 is MDHEN, CDR2 SYDVKM, per germline.

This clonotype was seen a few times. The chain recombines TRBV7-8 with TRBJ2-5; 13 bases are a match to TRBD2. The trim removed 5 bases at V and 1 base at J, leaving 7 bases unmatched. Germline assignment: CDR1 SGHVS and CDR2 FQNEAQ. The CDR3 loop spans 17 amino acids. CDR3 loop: CASSPGLAGIIQETQYF. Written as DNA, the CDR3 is TGTGCCAGCAGCCCGGGACTAGCGGGGATTATCCAAGAGACCCAGTACTTC.

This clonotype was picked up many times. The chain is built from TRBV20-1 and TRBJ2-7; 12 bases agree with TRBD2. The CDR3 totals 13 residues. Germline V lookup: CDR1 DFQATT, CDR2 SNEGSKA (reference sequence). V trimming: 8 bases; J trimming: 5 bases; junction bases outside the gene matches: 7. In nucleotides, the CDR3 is TGCAGTTCCACCGGGACTAGCGGGCACGAGCAGTACTTC. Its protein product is CSSTGTSGHEQYF.

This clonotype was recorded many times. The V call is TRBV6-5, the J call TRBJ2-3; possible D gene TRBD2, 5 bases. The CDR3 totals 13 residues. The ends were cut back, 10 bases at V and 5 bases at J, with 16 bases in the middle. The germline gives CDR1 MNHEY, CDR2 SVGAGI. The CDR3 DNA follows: TGTGCCACCAGGCTTTACAGCGGAGATACGCAGTATTTT. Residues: CATRLYSGDTQYF.

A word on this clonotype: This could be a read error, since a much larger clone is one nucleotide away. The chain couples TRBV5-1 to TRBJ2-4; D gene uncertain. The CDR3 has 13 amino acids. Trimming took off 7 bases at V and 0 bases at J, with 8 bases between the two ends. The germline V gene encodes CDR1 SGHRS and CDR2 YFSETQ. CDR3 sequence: CASQKVAKNIQYF. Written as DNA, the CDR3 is TGCGCCAGCCAGAAAGTAGCCAAAAACATTCAGTACTTC.